This is a list of T cell receptor beta chains from one sample in a study of blood T cell repertoires in COVID-19. Sequenced by immunoSEQ multiplex PCR; TCRdb stores in-frame clones only, minus some. This table holds 250,000 to 350,000 clones, roughly nine tenths found once. Material: peripheral blood. These receptors were collected from a young man with active or convalescent COVID-19. The CDR3 runs from the conserved cysteine through the conserved F or W. The D gene is left open where the match is weak. Rows may omit the clone size; those that give it use once, few, many or a size class.

D gene: TRBD1; J gene: TRBJ2-7; V gene: TRBV25-1; clone size: once; CDR3 protein: CASSTRDSYEQYF; CDR3 DNA: TGTGCCAGCAGTACCCGGGACAGCTACGAGCAGTACTTC
D gene: .; J gene: TRBJ2-7; V gene: TRBV7-8; clone size: .; CDR3 protein: CASSLGAIRYEQYF; CDR3 DNA: TGTGCCAGCAGCTTGGGAGCGATTCGCTACGAGCAGTACTTC
D gene: .; J gene: TRBJ1-1; V gene: TRBV6-2/TRBV6-3; clone size: .; CDR3 protein: CASSYAPLRLTEAFF; CDR3 DNA: TGTGCCAGCAGTTACGCGCCCTTAAGACTTACTGAAGCTTTCTTT
D gene: TRBD1; J gene: TRBJ2-7; V gene: TRBV7-8; clone size: .; CDR3 protein: CASSSRDRASYEQYF; CDR3 DNA: TGTGCCAGCAGCTCCCGGGACAGGGCCTCCTACGAGCAGTACTTC
D gene: TRBD1; J gene: TRBJ2-7; V gene: TRBV12-3/TRBV12-4; clone size: .; CDR3 protein: CASSFGTAYEQYF; CDR3 DNA: TGTGCCAGCAGTTTTGGGACAGCCTACGAGCAGTACTTC
D gene: TRBD1; J gene: TRBJ1-6; V gene: TRBV6-5; clone size: .; CDR3 protein: CASNEGGQDNSPLHF; CDR3 DNA: TGTGCCAGCAACGAAGGGGGACAGGATAATTCACCCCTCCACTTT
D gene: .; J gene: TRBJ2-3; V gene: TRBV5-1; clone size: .; CDR3 protein: CASRGLLGASTDTQYF; CDR3 DNA: TGCGCCAGCAGGGGGTTACTTGGGGCGTCCACAGATACGCAGTATTTT
D gene: .; J gene: TRBJ2-1; V gene: TRBV24-1; clone size: .; CDR3 protein: CATSNSPGSYNEQFF; CDR3 DNA: TGTGCCACCAGTAACTCTCCCGGCTCCTACAATGAGCAGTTCTTC
D gene: .; J gene: TRBJ2-1; V gene: TRBV7-9; clone size: many; CDR3 protein: CASSFHSENNEQFF; CDR3 DNA: TGTGCCAGCAGCTTTCATAGCGAAAACAATGAGCAGTTCTTC
D gene: TRBD2; J gene: TRBJ2-3; V gene: TRBV9; clone size: .; CDR3 protein: CASSVTGGFSTDTQYF; CDR3 DNA: TGTGCCAGCAGCGTGACGGGGGGGTTTAGCACAGATACGCAGTATTTT
D gene: .; J gene: TRBJ1-1; V gene: TRBV11-3; clone size: .; CDR3 protein: CASSSTPGTLNTEAFF; CDR3 DNA: TGTGCCAGCAGCTCCACCCCCGGGACACTGAACACTGAAGCTTTCTTT
D gene: TRBD1; J gene: TRBJ1-2; V gene: TRBV10-2; clone size: .; CDR3 protein: CASVRVTGGRGYTF; CDR3 DNA: TGCGCCAGCGTAAGAGTAACAGGGGGCCGTGGCTACACCTTC
D gene: .; J gene: TRBJ1-6; V gene: TRBV24-1; clone size: .; CDR3 protein: CATSDFGSSYNSPLHF; CDR3 DNA: TGTGCCACCAGTGATTTTGGGAGCTCCTATAATTCACCCCTCCACTTT
D gene: .; J gene: TRBJ2-7; V gene: TRBV6-2/TRBV6-3; clone size: .; CDR3 protein: CASSYEGGSGYEQYF; CDR3 DNA: TGTGCCAGCAGTTACGAAGGTGGTAGCGGATACGAGCAGTACTTC
D gene: .; J gene: TRBJ2-1; V gene: TRBV10-2; clone size: .; CDR3 protein: CASSERGNPYNEQFF; CDR3 DNA: TGCGCCAGCAGTGAAAGGGGGAACCCCTACAATGAGCAGTTCTTC
D gene: .; J gene: TRBJ1-1; V gene: TRBV29-1; clone size: .; CDR3 protein: CSVERDKNTEAFF; CDR3 DNA: TGCAGCGTTGAACGGGACAAAAACACTGAAGCTTTCTTT
D gene: TRBD2; J gene: TRBJ2-1; V gene: TRBV10-3; clone size: .; CDR3 protein: CAISEHTSGNYYNEQFF; CDR3 DNA: TGTGCCATCAGTGAGCACACTAGCGGGAATTACTACAATGAGCAGTTCTTC
D gene: TRBD2; J gene: TRBJ2-3; V gene: TRBV3-1/TRBV3-2; clone size: .; CDR3 protein: CASSQGTSGGSTDTQYF; CDR3 DNA: TGTGCCAGCAGCCAGGGGACTAGCGGGGGAAGCACAGATACGCAGTATTTT
D gene: TRBD2; J gene: TRBJ2-1; V gene: TRBV3-1/TRBV3-2; clone size: .; CDR3 protein: CASSQRGGAYNEQFF; CDR3 DNA: TGTGCCAGCAGCCAACGCGGGGGGGCCTACAATGAGCAGTTCTTC
D gene: TRBD1; J gene: TRBJ1-5; V gene: TRBV5-1; clone size: .; CDR3 protein: CASSPGTGLSNQPQHF; CDR3 DNA: TGCGCCAGCAGCCCCGGGACAGGACTTAGCAATCAGCCCCAGCATTTT
D gene: TRBD1; J gene: TRBJ1-1; V gene: TRBV29-1; clone size: few; CDR3 protein: CSVAGGQGLSNTEAFF; CDR3 DNA: TGCAGCGTTGCTGGGGGACAGGGGCTGTCGAACACTGAAGCTTTCTTT
D gene: TRBD2; J gene: TRBJ2-1; V gene: TRBV28; clone size: .; CDR3 protein: CASSSYLGLAGQFF; CDR3 DNA: TGTGCCAGCAGTTCCTATCTTGGACTAGCGGGACAGTTCTTC
D gene: .; J gene: TRBJ2-5; V gene: TRBV7-6; clone size: .; CDR3 protein: CASSLRLEETQYF; CDR3 DNA: TGTGCCAGCAGCTTACGCCTCGAGGAGACCCAGTACTTC
D gene: TRBD1; J gene: TRBJ1-2; V gene: TRBV27; clone size: .; CDR3 protein: CASRKTGAVRDYTF; CDR3 DNA: TGTGCCAGCAGAAAGACAGGGGCCGTCCGAGACTACACCTTC
D gene: TRBD1; J gene: TRBJ2-2; V gene: TRBV4-1; clone size: .; CDR3 protein: CASSQEGTGKLWGTGELFF; CDR3 DNA: TGCGCCAGCAGCCAAGAAGGGACAGGGAAACTATGGGGCACCGGGGAGCTGTTTTTT
D gene: TRBD1; J gene: TRBJ1-2; V gene: TRBV4-3; clone size: .; CDR3 protein: CASSQADRGLYGYTF; CDR3 DNA: TGCGCCAGCAGCCAAGCGGACAGGGGGCTCTATGGCTACACCTTC
D gene: .; J gene: TRBJ2-7; V gene: TRBV15; clone size: .; CDR3 protein: CATSSDSTGYEQYF; CDR3 DNA: TGTGCCACCAGCAGCGATTCGACGGGCTACGAGCAGTACTTC
D gene: .; J gene: TRBJ1-1; V gene: TRBV7-9; clone size: .; CDR3 protein: CASSTRTAMNTEAFF; CDR3 DNA: TGTGCCAGCAGCACTCGGACAGCAATGAACACTGAAGCTTTCTTT
D gene: .; J gene: TRBJ2-7; V gene: TRBV2; clone size: few; CDR3 protein: CASRAGYYEQYF; CDR3 DNA: TGTGCCAGCAGGGCAGGTTACTACGAGCAGTACTTC
D gene: .; J gene: TRBJ1-5; V gene: TRBV6-2/TRBV6-3; clone size: .; CDR3 protein: CASSKRGQIFSQPQHF; CDR3 DNA: TGTGCCAGCAGTAAAAGGGGACAAATTTTTAGTCAGCCCCAGCATTTT
D gene: TRBD2; J gene: TRBJ2-1; V gene: TRBV27; clone size: .; CDR3 protein: CASSLSPGSGGRRNEQFF; CDR3 DNA: TGTGCCAGCAGTTTATCTCCGGGGAGCGGGGGGAGGAGGAATGAGCAGTTCTTC